The clone carrying this T cell receptor beta chain was counted many times. The V gene lost 3 bases and the J gene lost 3 bases, with 11 bases spanning the gap. Per germline, CDR1 SEHNR and CDR2 FQNEAQ (reference sequence). The CDR3 covers 14 residues. The sample is drawn from a study of early T cells in non-severe SARS-CoV-2 infection. Study-wide background: Sequencing of unsorted whole blood was done on bulk RNA, leaving chains unpaired.

TCRdb analysed the 5' RACE reads with MiXCR anew, one entry per CDR3 protein. The sample yields 90,000 to 120,000 distinct CDR3 sequences, over 8.5% seen once. The chain links TRBV7-9 to TRBJ1-1; D is ambiguous. The sequence was collected from an adult who was a healthcare worker with PCR-confirmed SARS-CoV-2 infection or an uninfected control (not recorded which). What was sequenced was whole blood. The CDR3 bases are TGTGCCAGCAGCTTCGAATCGACGGACACTGAAGCTTTCTTT. Encoded protein: CASSFESTDTEAFF.